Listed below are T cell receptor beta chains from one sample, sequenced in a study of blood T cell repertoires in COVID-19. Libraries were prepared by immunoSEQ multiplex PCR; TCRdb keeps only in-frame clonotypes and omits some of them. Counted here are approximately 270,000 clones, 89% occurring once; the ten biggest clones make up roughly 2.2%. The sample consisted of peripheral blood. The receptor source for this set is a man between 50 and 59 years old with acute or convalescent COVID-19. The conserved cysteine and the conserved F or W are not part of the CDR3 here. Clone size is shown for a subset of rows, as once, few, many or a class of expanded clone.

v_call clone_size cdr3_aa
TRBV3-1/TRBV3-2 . ASSPSRAPANYGYT
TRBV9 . ASTKQEGSYNEQF
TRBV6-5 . ASGAGDQPQH
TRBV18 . ASSLDSLGEQY
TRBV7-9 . ASSLYSTTEAF
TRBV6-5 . ASTGGTLGEETQY
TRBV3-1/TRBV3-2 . ASSQEAGGREQY
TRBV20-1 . SAKWAGTY
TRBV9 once ASSVDVGANQPQH
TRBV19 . ASSISSYNEQF
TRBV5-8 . ASSLTGPNEKLF
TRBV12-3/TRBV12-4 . ASSDSWAGELF
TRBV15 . ATSRDGYRAYEQY
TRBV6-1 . ASSETREAPRSYNEQF
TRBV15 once ATSSRDRTGDYGYT
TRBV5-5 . ASSARWGQGDITGELF
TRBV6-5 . ASSYRQHYEQY
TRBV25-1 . ASSDPGQGTGTQY
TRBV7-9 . ASTRLAGNTDTQY
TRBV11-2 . ASSSPQVGYPDGTDTQY
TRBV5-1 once ASSNPLRGADSYEQY
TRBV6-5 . ASSKTGQGEQY
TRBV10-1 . ASSETRARGRLYEQY
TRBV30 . AWSVHPSYEQY
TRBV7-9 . ASSLARLTGGAWDGYT
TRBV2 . ASTDPAGSQPQH
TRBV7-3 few ASSLRQNTEAF
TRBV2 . ASRDSLGELF
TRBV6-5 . ASTKGQGALSGYT
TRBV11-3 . ASSPGLAGGPEQF
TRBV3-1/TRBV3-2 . ASSQVAGGRYEQY
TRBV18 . ASSLTIAGITGELF
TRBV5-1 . ASSQSRRQVSTEAF
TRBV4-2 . ASSQARDRHYGYT
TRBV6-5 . ASGLGGLGEKLF
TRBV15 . ATSRDRGGWETQY
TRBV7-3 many ASSSTPRDTDTQY
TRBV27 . ASSLGPLGPETQY
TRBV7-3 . ASSRSTGGNNEQF